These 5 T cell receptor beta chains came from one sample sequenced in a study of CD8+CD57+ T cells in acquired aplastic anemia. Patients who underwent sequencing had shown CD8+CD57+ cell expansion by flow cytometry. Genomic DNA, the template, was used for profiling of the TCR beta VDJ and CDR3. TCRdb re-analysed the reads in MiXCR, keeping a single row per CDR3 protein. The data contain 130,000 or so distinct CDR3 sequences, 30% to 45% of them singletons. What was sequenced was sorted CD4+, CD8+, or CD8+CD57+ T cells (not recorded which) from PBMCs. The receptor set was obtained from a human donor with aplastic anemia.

CDR3 region: CASSDRGRPGYGYTF. The CDR3 nucleotides read TGTGCCAGCAGTGACAGGGGGCGGCCCGGCTATGGCTACACCTTC. The chain is built from TRBV12-3 or TRBV12-4 and TRBJ1-2; 10 bases match TRBD1. This CDR3 is 15 amino acids long. V gave up 5 bases and J gave up 4 bases; unmatched junction bases: 7.

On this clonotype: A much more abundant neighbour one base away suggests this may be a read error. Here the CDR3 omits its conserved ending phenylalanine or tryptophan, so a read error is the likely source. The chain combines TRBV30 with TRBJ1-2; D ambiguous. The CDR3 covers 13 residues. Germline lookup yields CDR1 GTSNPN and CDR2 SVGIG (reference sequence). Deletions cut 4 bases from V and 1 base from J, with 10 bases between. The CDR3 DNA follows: TGTGCCTGGACCACCGGGGTTAACTATGGCTACACCCTC. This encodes CAWTTGVNYGYTL.

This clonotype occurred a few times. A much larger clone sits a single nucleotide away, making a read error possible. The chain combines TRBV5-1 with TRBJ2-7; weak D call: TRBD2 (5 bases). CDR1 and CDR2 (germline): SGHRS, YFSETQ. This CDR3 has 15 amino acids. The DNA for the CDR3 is TGCGCCAGCAGCTTGGCCGGGGTGGGAATCTACGGGCAGTACTTC. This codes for CASSLAGVGIYGQYF. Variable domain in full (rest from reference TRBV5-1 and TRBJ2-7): KAGVTQTPRYLIKTRGQQVTLSCSPISGHRSVSWYQQTPGQGLQFLFEYFSETQRNKGNFPGRFSGRQFSNSRSEMNVSTLELGDSALYLCASSLAGVGIYGQYFGPGTRLTVT.

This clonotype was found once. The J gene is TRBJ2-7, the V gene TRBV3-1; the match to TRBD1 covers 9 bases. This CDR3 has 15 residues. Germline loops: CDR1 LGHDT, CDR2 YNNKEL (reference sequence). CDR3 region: CARSQFPGQGYEQYV. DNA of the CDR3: TGTGCCCGCAGCCAATTTCCGGGACAGGGCTACGAGCAGTACGTC.

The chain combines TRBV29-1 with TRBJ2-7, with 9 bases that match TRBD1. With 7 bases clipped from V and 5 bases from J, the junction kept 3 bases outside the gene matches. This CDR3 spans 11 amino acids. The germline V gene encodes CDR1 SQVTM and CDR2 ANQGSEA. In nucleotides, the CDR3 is TGCAGCGGGGGACAGGGCCACGAGCAGTACTTC. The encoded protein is CSGGQGHEQYF.